These 30 T cell receptor beta chains originate from one sample sequenced in a study of metastatic and nonmetastatic thyroid tumors. TCRdb recomputed clones from the PCR reads via MiXCR. The table lists 5,000 or so clones, around 30% of them singletons. Thyroid surgery took place with no prior treatment in any patient. Sample: adjacent normal tissue. These receptors were obtained from a female donor with papillary thyroid cancer or a benign thyroid nodule (not recorded which). Some clones in this sample may be carry-over from other donors' samples.

This clone was detected only a few times. The chain recombines TRBV6-1 with TRBJ1-1; D not resolved. CDR1 and CDR2 from the germline V gene are MNHNS and SASEGT. The CDR3 has 14 amino acids. With 4 bases removed from V and 3 bases from J, the gap between germline ends came to 12 bases. The CDR3 nucleotides are TGTGCCAGCAGTGTCCGGGCCTCATACACTGAAGCTTTCTTT. As protein: CASSVRASYTEAFF.

This clone has more than one count but fewer than ten. CDR3 nucleotide sequence: TGTGCCTCATGGACAGGGAACACTGAAGCTTTCTTT. This encodes CASWTGNTEAFF. The chain links TRBV19 to TRBJ1-1; 7 bases are a match to TRBD1. This CDR3 is built from 12 residues. The V gene's germline CDR1 is LNHDA and CDR2 SQIVND (reference sequence). The ends lost 11 bases at V and 1 base at J; junction bases unmatched: 4. The whole variable domain, filled in from reference TRBV19 and TRBJ1-1, reads DGGITQSPKYLFRKEGQNVTLSCEQNLNHDAMYWYRQDPGQGLRLIYYSQIVNDFQKGDIAEGYSVSREKKESFPLTVTSAQKNPTAFYLCASWTGNTEAFFGQGTRLTVV.

The chain joins TRBV6-1 to TRBJ2-7; no definite D call. Per germline, CDR1 MNHNS and CDR2 SASEGT. V dropped 7 bases and J dropped 7 bases, with 11 bases sitting between them. This CDR3 comprises 11 residues. The CDR3 sequence is CASTSAYEQYF. CDR3 coding DNA: TGTGCCAGCACCAGTGCGTATGAGCAGTACTTC.

This sequence joins TRBV20-1 and TRBJ1-5; tentative D call: TRBD1 (5 bases). Trimming shortened V by 5 bases and J by 3 bases, and 11 bases separated the two germline ends. Germline V gene lookup returns CDR1 DFQATT and CDR2 SNEGSKA (reference sequence). The CDR3 runs to 13 residues. In DNA form, the CDR3 reads TGCAGTGCTCACGGGGGGTTCAATCAGCCCCAGCATTTT. This translates into CSAHGGFNQPQHF.

This clone was detected ten times or more. V gene TRBV5-4 combines with J gene TRBJ1-5; D unresolved. The V end was cut by 0 bases, the J end by 2 bases, with 9 bases between. The CDR3 runs 15 residues. The germline gives CDR1 SGHNT, CDR2 YYREEE (reference sequence). The CDR3 DNA sequence: TGTGCCAGCAGCTTGGGGTATAGAGGCAATCAGCCCCAGCATTTT. Translating it yields CASSLGYRGNQPQHF.

By share, this clone counts as medium-sized. This chain uses TRBV4-1 with TRBJ2-7, with a tentative D call TRBD1 (5 bases). Germline V gene lookup returns CDR1 MGHRA and CDR2 YSYEKL. Trimming took 1 base from V and 5 from J, leaving 6 bases between them. This CDR3 is 12 amino acids long. The CDR3 loop is CASSQGQHEQYF. In nucleotides, the CDR3 is TGCGCCAGCAGCCAAGGACAGCACGAGCAGTACTTC.

The chain is built from TRBV30 and TRBJ1-2, with unresolved D. Per germline, CDR1 GTSNPN and CDR2 SVGIG (reference sequence). Trimming removed 5 bases at V and 4 bases at J, with 23 bases between. The CDR3 consists of 16 residues. The CDR3 loop is CAWFEMGPKGSYGYTF. In nucleotides, the CDR3 is TGTGCCTGGTTCGAAATGGGCCCCAAGGGCTCCTATGGCTACACCTTC.

Comments on this clone: Given the absence of the conserved phenylalanine or tryptophan at the CDR3 end, a read error is likely. The V gene is TRBV7-2, the J gene TRBJ2-1, with D unclear. The germline gives CDR1 SGHTA, CDR2 FQGNSA. The CDR3 contains 12 residues. The CDR3 DNA follows: TGTGCCCGCAGCCCTCACTCCAATGAGCAGTTCATC. Amino acid sequence: CARSPHSNEQFI.

Only a few counts were recorded for this clone. The J gene is TRBJ1-2, the V gene TRBV27, with no clear D. The germline V and J ends were trimmed by 3 bases and 4 bases, with 12 bases remaining between them. The germline V gene has CDR1 MNHEY and CDR2 SMNVEV (reference sequence). The CDR3 is 14 amino acids. CDR3 region: CASSFPGLRYGYTF. In DNA, the CDR3 is TGTGCCAGCAGTTTTCCAGGACTACGCTATGGCTACACCTTC.

V usage is TRBV5-1 and J usage is TRBJ1-1; 9 nucleotides agree with TRBD1. Germline assignment: CDR1 SGHRS and CDR2 YFSETQ. After removal of 1 base from V and 3 bases from J, the junction contained 16 bases not matched to a gene. This CDR3 comprises 19 residues. In nucleotides, the CDR3 is TGCGCCAGCAGCTTGTATGGGGTAAACAGGGGGCGTCTGGACACTGAAGCTTTCTTT. Protein sequence: CASSLYGVNRGRLDTEAFF.

This clone was seen a handful of times. V and J are TRBV9 and TRBJ1-1; TRBD1 is a possible D gene (5 bases). V lost 7 bases and J 0 bases, leaving 7 bases between the germline ends. This CDR3 has 12 residues. Germline V lookup: CDR1 SGDLS, CDR2 YYNGEE. The CDR3 loop reads CASGGLNTEAFF. For the CDR3, the DNA is TGTGCCAGCGGGGGACTGAACACTGAAGCTTTCTTT. The variable domain in full, completed from reference TRBV9 and TRBJ1-1, reads DSGVTQTPKHLITATGQRVTLRCSPRSGDLSVYWYQQSLDQGLQFLIQYYNGEERAKGNILERFSAQQFPDLHSELNLSSLELGDSALYFCASGGLNTEAFFGQGTRLTVV.

This clone was recorded a few times. The CDR3 is CASSAWETQYF. CDR3 DNA: TGTGCCAGCAGCGCCTGGGAGACCCAGTACTTC. This chain uses TRBV25-1 with TRBJ2-5; unclear D gene. Germline V gene sequence: CDR1 MGHDK, CDR2 SYGVNS. V shed 6 bases and J shed 5 bases, with 7 bases lying between them. The CDR3 has 11 residues.

The rearrangement links TRBV10-1 to TRBJ2-7, with D tentatively TRBD1 (6 bases). CDR1 is WNHNN and CDR2 is SYGVQD in the germline V gene (reference sequence). This CDR3 region has 15 residues. The germline V and J ends were trimmed by 5 bases and 2 bases, with 16 bases remaining between them. The CDR3 DNA is TGCGCCAGCAGTAAAACAGGGAGTTTTCCCTACGAGCAGTACTTC. Residues: CASSKTGSFPYEQYF.

This clone qualifies as medium-sized. The chain combines TRBV6-6 with TRBJ2-1; 8 bases map to TRBD2. CDR3 length: 20 amino acids. Germline V gene lookup returns CDR1 MNHNY and CDR2 SVGAGI (reference sequence). The trim removed 2 bases at V and 0 bases at J, leaving 15 bases unmatched. The CDR3 nucleotides read TGTGCCAGCAGTTACAGAGCGGCGGGAGGTTACCGTCGCTCCTACAATGAGCAGTTCTTC. Translating it yields CASSYRAAGGYRRSYNEQFF.

This clone came up a few times. This sequence joins TRBV28 and TRBJ2-1; D unresolved. V shed 6 bases and J shed 6 bases, with 9 bases lying between them. The CDR3 contains 12 residues. From germline, CDR1 is MDHEN and CDR2 SYDVKM. CDR3 sequence: CASSLASNEQFF. The CDR3 region has the DNA TGTGCCAGCAGCCTTGCCAGCAATGAGCAGTTCTTC.

The chain uses TRBV6-1 and TRBJ2-7, with TRBD1 as a possible D gene (5 bases). V lost 8 bases and J lost 9, with 14 bases in between. There are 11 residues in the CDR3. Germline-derived CDR1 and CDR2 are MNHNS and SASEGT. DNA for the CDR3: TGTGCCAGCGACTCTGGGGCGGTGCAGTACGTC. As protein: CASDSGAVQYV.

The chain employs TRBV6-5 and TRBJ2-3; perhaps TRBD2 as D (5 bases). CDR1 and CDR2 from the germline V gene are MNHEY and SVGAGI. The V and J ends lost 1 base and 2 bases respectively, with 13 bases between them. This CDR3 region has 16 residues. This chain's CDR3 is CASSYWPSGHTDTQYF. CDR3 coding DNA: TGTGCCAGCAGTTACTGGCCAAGCGGCCACACAGATACGCAGTATTTT.

The rearrangement links TRBV30 to TRBJ1-3, with D possibly matching TRBD1 (5 bases). Germline-derived CDR1 and CDR2 are GTSNPN and SVGIG (reference sequence). The CDR3 length is 15 residues. Trimming pared 4 bases from V and 0 bases from J, leaving 13 bases between. CDR3 DNA: TGTGCCTGGACCGGGAGGGGCCGCTCTGGAAACACCATATATTTT. Amino acids: CAWTGRGRSGNTIYF.

The chain uses TRBV28 and TRBJ2-7, with 7 bases that match TRBD2. V lost 11 bases and J lost 3; bases outside the gene matches: 13. The CDR3 contains 14 residues. Per the germline V gene, CDR1 is MDHEN and CDR2 is SYDVKM. In DNA, the CDR3 is TGTGCCCACAAACCAGCGGGGTTACTCTACGAGCAGTACTTC. It codes for CAHKPAGLLYEQYF.

The chain employs TRBV20-1 and TRBJ2-1, with 8 bases aligning to TRBD2. This CDR3 contains 16 residues. CDR1 DFQATT and CDR2 SNEGSKA come from the germline V gene (reference sequence). V shed 3 bases, J shed 8 bases, and the junction held 15 bases outside the gene matches. The DNA for the CDR3 is TGCAGTGCTAGCGCACCCGGGGGACTAGATATCTATGAGCAGTTCTTC. Amino acids: CSASAPGGLDIYEQFF.

This clone was counted once. The J gene is TRBJ2-7, the V gene TRBV5-1; perhaps D is TRBD1 or TRBD2 (5 bases each). The CDR3 is made up of 15 amino acids. Germline CDR1 and CDR2: SGHRS and YFSETQ. V lost 2 bases to trimming and J lost 3 bases, with 15 bases between them. The CDR3 protein is CASSFPGREIYEQYF. The DNA of the CDR3 is TGCGCCAGCAGCTTCCCAGGGAGAGAAATCTACGAGCAGTACTTC. The variable domain in full, with the rest retrieved from reference TRBV5-1 and TRBJ2-7, is KAGVTQTPRYLIKTRGQQVTLSCSPISGHRSVSWYQQTPGQGLQFLFEYFSETQRNKGNFPGRFSGRQFSNSRSEMNVSTLELGDSALYLCASSFPGREIYEQYFGPGTRLTVT.

This clone appeared a few times. The V and J genes are TRBV12-3 or TRBV12-4 and TRBJ1-3, with a weak D call TRBD1 (5 bases). This CDR3 has 11 residues. V dropped 4 bases and J dropped 8 bases, with 6 bases sitting between them. The CDR3 loop reads CASSSRDTIYF. CDR3 DNA sequence: TGTGCCAGCAGTTCCAGGGACACCATATATTTT.

A few counts support this clone. The chain has TRBV2 and TRBJ2-2; tentative D call: TRBD1 (6 bases). This CDR3 spans 15 amino acids. Germline V gene lookup returns CDR1 SNHLY and CDR2 FYNNEI. V was pared by 4 bases and J by 4 bases, with 13 bases between. The CDR3 nucleotides are TGTGCCAGCAGTGGTATACAGGGCACCACCGGGGAGCTGTTTTTT. Its protein is CASSGIQGTTGELFF.

Relative to its sample, this clone is medium-sized. The J gene is TRBJ2-1, the V gene TRBV20-1; TRBD2 matches 7 bases. Trimming took 8 bases from V and 12 from J; bases not matched to a gene: 19. Per germline, CDR1 DFQATT and CDR2 SNEGSKA (reference sequence). The CDR3 totals 14 residues. CDR3 in DNA: TGCAGTCCAATCACCGGGACTACCAGAAATTCGCAGTTCTTC. Amino acids: CSPITGTTRNSQFF.

This chain connects TRBV15 to TRBJ1-2, with TRBD1 matching over 11 bases. The CDR3 totals 15 residues. V gave up 1 base and J gave up 8 bases; unmatched junction bases: 6. The germline V gene has CDR1 LNHNV and CDR2 YYDKDF (reference sequence). The CDR3 protein is CATSRGGTGGVGYTF. DNA for the CDR3: TGTGCCACCAGCAGAGGTGGGACAGGGGGGGTCGGCTACACCTTC.

Details on this clone: The CDR3 does not close with the conserved phenylalanine or tryptophan, likely indicating a read error. Because the CDR3's place on the DNA is in doubt, the DNA is left out and the CDR3 is given as listed by TCRdb. The chain uses TRBV5-1 and TRBJ2-7; no check of the table's D call, TRBD2, against the DNA was made. Germline-derived CDR1 and CDR2 are SGHRS and YFSETQ. The CDR3 is made up of 16 amino acids, end residues included. The CDR3 protein is CASSLGPGIGVYEEYS.

The J gene is TRBJ2-7, the V gene TRBV12-3 or TRBV12-4, with D possibly matching TRBD2 (5 bases). This CDR3 has 14 residues. The V gene lost 4 bases and the J gene lost 4 bases, with 14 bases spanning the gap. The CDR3 DNA is TGTGCCAGCAGTTGGGGTAGCGAAGCTTACGAGCAGTACTTC. This gives the protein CASSWGSEAYEQYF.

There are a few counts of this clone. Given a much more abundant clone one base away, this may be a read error. The chain recombines TRBV7-2 with TRBJ1-5; weak D call: TRBD1 (6 bases). Germline V gives CDR1 SGHTA, CDR2 FQGNSA. CDR3 size: 14 residues. V lost 4 bases to trimming and J lost 9 bases, with 16 bases between them. DNA for the CDR3: TGTGCCAGCAGCTCGGGGGAGGGGGTCGGGCCCCAGCATTTT. Its translation: CASSSGEGVGPQHF. Full variable domain (rest looked up from reference TRBV7-2 and TRBJ1-5): GAGVSQSPSNKVTEKGKDVELRCDPISGHTALYWYRQSLGQGLEFLIYFQGNSAPDKSGLPSDRFSAERTGGSVSTLTIQRTQQEDSAVYLCASSSGEGVGPQHFGDGTRLSIL.

The CDR3 DNA follows: TGCAGTGGTAGCGAGAGCTACTATGGCTACACCTTC. Encoded protein: CSGSESYYGYTF. The chain is built from TRBV20-1 and TRBJ1-2; D is unresolved. The CDR3 is 12 amino acids. CDR1 is DFQATT and CDR2 is SNEGSKA in the germline V gene (reference sequence). V was cut by 7 bases and J by 3 bases, with 12 bases left in between.

The chain links TRBV6-2 or TRBV6-3 to TRBJ2-7, with 9 bases aligning to TRBD2. From germline, CDR1 is MNHEY and CDR2 SVGEGT. Trimming at V came to 8 bases and at J to 9 bases, leaving 14 bases not matched to a gene. This CDR3 spans 14 amino acids. The CDR3, as DNA: TGTGCCAGCCAAAGGCGGTCTAGCGGGACCGGGCAGTACGTC. Amino acids: CASQRRSSGTGQYV.